This T cell receptor (beta chain) appears in the sequencing data of a study of cytomegalovirus exposure and HLA in healthy donors. 13 Jbeta primers and 60 Vbeta primers were used for the PCR. The table came from immunoSEQ multiplex PCR; TCRdb's copy has only in-frame clones and leaves some out. Among about 120,000 clones, around a tenth were seen once, and the ten largest hold about 3%. As for this clone: Its antigen is still unknown.

Overall study results and limits: Most CMV-associated TCR beta chains were later found to appear HLA-restricted.

V lost 3 bases to trimming and J lost 5 bases, with 9 bases between them. Per the germline V gene, CDR1 is SGHDT and CDR2 is YYEEEE. This CDR3 has 12 residues. The sequence derives from a man younger than 40 in good health and CMV-seronegative. The sample taken for sequencing was PBMCs. The chain carries TRBV5-6 and TRBJ2-7; D may be TRBD1 (5 bases). This CDR3 is CASSYQGNEQYF. In DNA form, the CDR3 reads TGTGCCAGCAGCTACCAGGGTAACGAGCAGTACTTC.